The clone carrying this TCR beta chain was seen a few times. As yet, its antigen is unknown. The ends were cut back, 0 bases at V and 1 base at J, with 6 bases in the middle. The CDR3 is 15 residues long. CDR1 SEHNR and CDR2 FQNEAQ come from the germline V gene (reference sequence). This specimen belongs to a study of T-cell memory formation after mild COVID-19. Findings and limits, study-wide: Second-wave clones peaking on day 37 lacked confirmed SARS-CoV-2 specificity. Some SARS-CoV-2-responding clones were already detected in memory before infection.

The 5'RACE method, run with constant-segment primers, produced TCR alpha and TCR beta cDNA libraries (carrying sample barcodes and UMIs). TCRdb reanalysed the 5' RACE reads using MiXCR and keeps one entry per CDR3 protein. The top ten hold about 22% of the sample, which has 350,000 to 450,000 distinct CDR3 sequences, 13% to 15% seen once. The chain has TRBV7-9 and TRBJ2-2, with no clear D. Sequenced sample: PBMCs or a T cell subset sorted from them (not recorded which). The origin of this receptor is a man between 18 and 35 years old who had mild COVID-19 (a few samples of this study predate the infection). Cell type and time point are not known. As DNA, the CDR3 is TGTGCCAGCAGCTTAGCAGAGAGGAACACCGGGGAGCTGTTTTTT. Translated: CASSLAERNTGELFF.